These 20 T cell receptor beta chains came from one sample sequenced in a study of Graves' ophthalmopathy and Graves' hyperthyroidism. As the template, RNA transcripts were used to amplify TCR beta CDR3 regions. Second-round multiplex PCR followed a first-round RT-PCR using HTBI primers. TCRdb passed the multiplex PCR reads through MiXCR, listing each CDR3 protein once. This sample yields almost 750,000 distinct CDR3 sequences, of which 35% to 50% are seen a single time; 44% belongs to the top ten. Sequencing was carried out using peripheral blood. The receptors were gathered from an adult man with Graves' ophthalmopathy.

The J gene is TRBJ2-5, the V gene TRBV25-1; 7 bases map to TRBD1. The trim removed 4 bases at V and 0 bases at J, leaving 8 bases unmatched. The CDR3 spans 16 residues. Germline V gene data show CDR1 as MGHDK and CDR2 as SYGVNS. The CDR3 nucleotides are TGTGCCAGCAGTGCTAGGGACAGTACGTACCAAGAGACCCAGTACTTC. Amino acid sequence: CASSARDSTYQETQYF.

This chain joins TRBV7-2 and TRBJ2-7, with D tentatively TRBD2 (5 bases). V lost 5 bases and J 3 bases, leaving 23 bases between the germline ends. Per the germline V gene, CDR1 is SGHTA and CDR2 is FQGNSA. The CDR3 runs to 17 residues. The CDR3 DNA reads TGTGCCAGCAGCCCACCCGGGATGCTTTCTTCCCTCTACGAGCAGTACTTC. Translation gives CASSPPGMLSSLYEQYF.

The rearrangement uses TRBV25-1 and TRBJ1-6; D may be TRBD1 (5 bases). The CDR3 spans 16 residues. CDR1 is MGHDK and CDR2 is SYGVNS in the germline V gene. Trimming cost V 11 bases and J 4 bases, with 21 bases left between them. The CDR3 here is CAWSTPVGLYNSPLHF. In DNA form, the CDR3 reads TGTGCCTGGAGTACCCCTGTGGGACTTTATAATTCACCCCTCCACTTT.

This clonotype was found a few times. The chain carries TRBV12-3 or TRBV12-4 and TRBJ1-5; unclear D gene. V was clipped by 4 bases and J by 6 bases, with 16 bases between them. The CDR3 length is 15 residues. The CDR3 sequence is CASSSRARLGQPQHF. As DNA, the CDR3 is TGTGCCAGCAGTTCCCGTGCCCGGTTGGGTCAGCCCCAGCATTTT.

As for this clonotype: At one end, the junction sequence differs from germline, possibly due to a read error. This CDR3 is CASGETAGELFF. CDR3 DNA: TGTGCCAGCGGTGAGACAGCCGGGGAGCTGTTTTTT. V gene TRBV25-1 combines with J gene TRBJ2-2; the D gene is possibly TRBD1 (5 bases). This CDR3 has 12 amino acids. The germline CDR1 and CDR2 sequences are MGHDK and SYGVNS. Drawing the rest from reference TRBV25-1 and TRBJ2-2, the complete variable domain is EADIYQTPRYLVIGTGKKITLECSQTMGHDKMYWYQQDPGMELHLIHYSYGVNSTEKGDLSSESTVSRIRTEHFPLTLESARPSHTSQYLCASGETAGELFFGEGSRLTVL.

The V and J genes are TRBV7-2 and TRBJ2-7; D not certain. Germline V gives CDR1 SGHTA, CDR2 FQGNSA. V dropped 7 bases and J dropped 3 bases, with 13 bases sitting between them. CDR3 length equals 13 residues. The DNA for the CDR3 is TGTGCCAGCACCTGGAGCAAGAACTACGAGCAGTACTTC. Translating gives CASTWSKNYEQYF.

In the case of this clonotype: A single base separates this from a much larger clone, so it may be a read error. The V gene is TRBV7-8, the J gene TRBJ1-1; 8 bases map to TRBD1. V was clipped by 3 bases and J by 4 bases; unmatched bases: 10. This CDR3 spans 16 amino acids. Germline CDR1 is SGHVS and CDR2 is FQNEAQ. The CDR3 nucleotides read TGTGCCAGCAGCTTGGGGTCAGGGGGCTCAGGCACTGAAGCTTTCTTT. Protein sequence: CASSLGSGGSGTEAFF.

Comments on this clonotype: Given a much more abundant clone one base away, this may be a read error. The rearrangement links TRBV9 to TRBJ1-1, with no clear D. Germline V gene sequence: CDR1 SGDLS, CDR2 YYNGEE. CDR3 length: 12 amino acids. CDR3 residues: CASSPSPERALF. CDR3 in DNA: TGTGCCAGCAGCCCCAGCCCCGAACGGGCTCTCTTT.

The gene calls are TRBV9 and TRBJ2-5; 9 bases agree with TRBD2. CDR3 length: 17 residues. V was clipped by 1 base and J by 1 base; unmatched bases: 8. CDR1 and CDR2 from the germline V gene are SGDLS and YYNGEE. The CDR3, as DNA: TGTGCCAGCAGCGTATGGAGCGGGGGGTCGTTCCAAGAGACCCAGTACTTC. Residues: CASSVWSGGSFQETQYF.

The sample holds many counts of this clonotype. V usage is TRBV10-3 and J usage is TRBJ1-2, with 7 nucleotides matching TRBD1. The ends lost 0 bases at V and 0 bases at J; junction bases unmatched: 10. This CDR3 has 18 residues. The germline CDR1 and CDR2 sequences are ENHRY and SYGVKD. The CDR3 is CAISESVLQGTTNYGYTF. CDR3 DNA: TGTGCCATCAGTGAGTCCGTGTTACAGGGGACCACTAACTATGGCTACACCTTC.

Worth noting for this clonotype: This is likely a read error, given that the CDR3 carries no conserved phenylalanine or tryptophan at its end. The chain couples TRBV20-1 to TRBJ1-5; the D gene is possibly TRBD1 (5 bases). The germline V and J ends were trimmed by 0 bases and 2 bases, with 8 bases remaining between them. The CDR3 is 14 residues long. The germline gives CDR1 DFQATT, CDR2 SNEGSKA (reference sequence). The CDR3 nucleotides read TGCAGTGCTAGAGATGGGGCAGGCAATCAGCCCCAGCATGGT. Translated: CSARDGAGNQPQHG.

In this sample, this clonotype turned up a few times. The chain uses TRBV19 and TRBJ1-5; 7 bases match TRBD1. V trimming: 8 bases; J trimming: 8 bases; junction bases outside the gene matches: 18. Looked up from germline, CDR1 is LNHDA and CDR2 is SQIVND (reference sequence). CDR3 length: 16 residues. The CDR3 sequence is CASQIRLGRGQKPQHF. CDR3 sequence (DNA): TGTGCCAGTCAAATTCGACTCGGGAGGGGGCAGAAGCCCCAGCATTTT. The entire variable domain, with the rest obtained from reference TRBV19 and TRBJ1-5, is as follows: DGGITQSPKYLFRKEGQNVTLSCEQNLNHDAMYWYRQDPGQGLRLIYYSQIVNDFQKGDIAEGYSVSREKKESFPLTVTSAQKNPTAFYLCASQIRLGRGQKPQHFGDGTRLSIL.

This chain connects TRBV7-9 to TRBJ1-3; TRBD1 aligns across 7 bases. Germline V gives CDR1 SEHNR, CDR2 FQNEAQ (reference sequence). The CDR3 consists of 15 residues. V trimming: 0 bases; J trimming: 9 bases; junction bases outside the gene matches: 8. The CDR3 region is CASSLAGTERSTIYF. The CDR3 coding sequence is TGTGCCAGCAGCTTAGCCGGGACAGAGCGAAGCACCATATATTTT.

This chain joins TRBV20-1 and TRBJ1-1, with 7 bases identical to TRBD1. Germline lookup yields CDR1 DFQATT and CDR2 SNEGSKA (reference sequence). V lost 8 bases and J lost 1; bases outside the gene matches: 10. This CDR3 comprises 14 residues. The CDR3: CSPKTTGQNTEAFF. For the CDR3, the DNA is TGCAGTCCCAAAACGACAGGGCAGAACACTGAAGCTTTCTTT.

At least ten counts were recorded for this clonotype. The chain is built from TRBV15 and TRBJ1-6, with D perhaps matching TRBD1 (6 bases). V gave up 5 bases and J gave up 10 bases, with 12 bases separating them. The CDR3 is 13 residues long. Germline CDR1 and CDR2: LNHNV and YYDKDF (reference sequence). In DNA form, the CDR3 reads TGTGCCACCAGCGGGCAGGGGAGCTCACCCCTCCACTTT. Translation: CATSGQGSSPLHF.

The rearrangement links TRBV25-1 to TRBJ1-2; 7 nucleotides match TRBD1. Germline CDR1 is MGHDK and CDR2 is SYGVNS. The V gene end was trimmed by 4 bases and the J gene end by 6 bases; junction bases not matched to a gene: 11. The CDR3 extends over 15 amino acids. The CDR3 DNA is TGTGCCAGCAGTGCCCCCCACGCCACAGGGGATGGCTACACCTTC. Translating gives CASSAPHATGDGYTF.

As to this clonotype: One junction end disagrees with the germline gene, perhaps due to a read error. The chain is built from TRBV4-1 and TRBJ1-5; D gene unclear. The germline V gene encodes CDR1 MGHRA and CDR2 YSYEKL. This CDR3 comprises 15 residues. The CDR3 region is CASSPHVSSSQPQHF. CDR3 DNA sequence: TGCGCCAGCAGCCCTCATGTCAGTAGCAGTCAGCCCCAGCATTTT.

This clonotype occurred many times. The rearrangement uses TRBV25-1 and TRBJ1-2, with D unclear. The CDR3 is made up of 12 amino acids. Trimming pared 1 base from V and 8 bases from J, leaving 8 bases between. Per germline, CDR1 MGHDK and CDR2 SYGVNS. CDR3 protein: CASSELFGGYTF. In DNA, the CDR3 is TGTGCCAGCAGTGAATTGTTCGGGGGCTACACCTTC.

With respect to this clonotype: A much larger clone differs from this one at a single base, so this may be a read error. V and J are TRBV11-1 and TRBJ2-7, with 7 bases matching TRBD1. Trimming cost V 1 base and J 5 bases; bases outside gene matches: 8. Germline V gives CDR1 SGHAT, CDR2 FQDESV (reference sequence). This CDR3 is 15 amino acids long. CDR3 loop: CASSLGQGIAHEQYF. CDR3 coding DNA: TGTGCCAGCAGCTTAGGACAGGGAATCGCCCACGAGCAGTACTTC.

This sequence joins TRBV19 and TRBJ2-7; D is unclear. Germline-derived CDR1 and CDR2 are LNHDA and SQIVND (reference sequence). Trimming cost V 4 bases and J 1 base, with 11 bases left between them. The CDR3 spans 14 residues. The CDR3 nucleotides read TGTGCCAGTAGTACCCCCCAGCGATCCTACGAGCAGTACTTC. This sequence encodes CASSTPQRSYEQYF.